This entry lists 19 T cell receptor beta chains sequenced from one sample in a study of CXCR3-negative and CXCR3-positive naive CD8 T cells. Broader study findings: The TRB CDR3s that CXCR3-positive naive cells carried were more hydrophobic than those of CXCR3-negative naive cells.

The authors made the TRB cDNA libraries by 5' RACE using UMI labels. TCRdb derives one entry per CDR3 protein from the 5' RACE reads, leaving out DNA. The sample shows over 70,000 distinct CDR3 sequences, and approximately 0.5% sits with its ten largest clones. These receptors' targets are unknown. The specimen was naive CXCR3+ CD8+ T cells from blood. Specified subset: CD45RO-CCR7+CD27+CD95- naive CD8+ T cells expressing CXCR3 (TNR3+). Source of these receptors: a human donor in good health. Some clones in this sample may be carry-over from other donors' samples.

V is TRBV27 and J is TRBJ1-1; TCRdb gives TRBD1 as the D gene, but with no DNA this cannot be confirmed. The CDR3 totals 14 residues. From germline, CDR1 is MNHEY and CDR2 SMNVEV (reference sequence). Here the CDR3 reads CASRIGMGQGKAFF.

V usage is TRBV28 and J usage is TRBJ2-7; the TRBD2 assignment by TCRdb is unverifiable without DNA. Germline CDR1 MDHEN, CDR2 SYDVKM. The CDR3 has 15 residues. CDR3 amino acids: CASSYPASGSYEQYF.

This chain connects TRBV27 to TRBJ2-3. This CDR3 has 13 amino acids. The germline gives CDR1 MNHEY, CDR2 SMNVEV (reference sequence). This chain's CDR3 is CASTLNVGYAQYF.

The chain employs TRBV20-1 and TRBJ2-3. Germline values: CDR1 DFQATT, CDR2 SNEGSKA (reference sequence). The CDR3 loop spans 18 amino acids. The CDR3: CSETTQICRHPLGDTQYF.

The V and J genes are TRBV15 and TRBJ1-2. Germline values: CDR1 LNHNV, CDR2 YYDKDF (reference sequence). The CDR3 is 14 residues long. CDR3 sequence reads: CATSRDELEGGYTF.

V and J are TRBV20-1 and TRBJ2-1; there is no DNA to check the TCRdb D call of TRBD1. CDR3 length: 16 residues. CDR1 and CDR2 (germline): DFQATT, SNEGSKA (reference sequence). CDR3 sequence: CSARFLWDRGFGEQFF.

The chain carries TRBV6-2 or TRBV6-3 and TRBJ2-1; TCRdb reports TRBD2, a call that lacks DNA to check it against. The CDR3 has 14 amino acids. Per germline, CDR1 MNHEY and CDR2 SVGEGT. CDR3 amino acids: CASSYGGVGYEQFF.

V is TRBV7-6 and J is TRBJ2-5; the TRBD1 assignment by TCRdb is unverifiable without DNA. Germline V gene lookup returns CDR1 SGHVS and CDR2 FNYEAQ. This CDR3 contains 16 residues. The CDR3 is CASSVEWGQPQETQYF.

This chain links TRBV7-2 with TRBJ2-1. Germline V gives CDR1 SGHTA, CDR2 FQGNSA. CDR3 length: 13 residues. CDR3 residues: CASSLTDYNEQFF.

The V and J genes are TRBV7-2 and TRBJ2-5; the D call from TCRdb, TRBD1, cannot be confirmed without DNA. The CDR3 is 16 residues long. Germline CDR1 reads SGHTA; CDR2 reads FQGNSA. This chain's CDR3 is CASSSPGGLREETQYF.

The V gene is TRBV5-5, the J gene TRBJ2-2. The CDR3 totals 14 residues. CDR1 and CDR2 (germline): SGHKS, YYEKEE (reference sequence). The CDR3 is CASSPHPSTGELFF.

The chain has TRBV12-3 or TRBV12-4 and TRBJ2-1. This CDR3 has 12 amino acids. The chain's CDR3 is CASSFQGTEQFF.

The chain joins TRBV7-2 to TRBJ2-7; TCRdb reports TRBD2, a call that lacks DNA to check it against. CDR3 length: 17 amino acids. In germline, CDR1 is SGHTA, CDR2 FQGNSA. Here the CDR3 reads CASSFGLAGGLAYEQYF.

The V call is TRBV12-3 or TRBV12-4, the J call TRBJ2-1; without DNA, the TCRdb call of TRBD2 cannot be checked. This CDR3 comprises 15 residues. CDR3 amino acids: CASSLALAAYNEQFF.

The gene calls are TRBV4-1 and TRBJ1-2; TCRdb reports TRBD1, a call that lacks DNA to check it against. The CDR3 extends over 16 amino acids. The germline CDR1 and CDR2 sequences are MGHRA and YSYEKL. CDR3 protein: CASSQEGTGGNYGYTF.

The chain uses TRBV19 and TRBJ1-1; absent DNA, TCRdb's TRBD1 call cannot be checked. In germline, CDR1 is LNHDA, CDR2 SQIVND (reference sequence). The CDR3 runs 11 residues. The CDR3 protein is CASRTGAEAFF. The whole variable domain, remainder taken from reference TRBV19 and TRBJ1-1, is DGGITQSPKYLFRKEGQNVTLSCEQNLNHDAMYWYRQDPGQGLRLIYYSQIVNDFQKGDIAEGYSVSREKKESFPLTVTSAQKNPTAFYLCASRTGAEAFFGQGTRLTVV.

This sequence joins TRBV6-5 and TRBJ1-1. The CDR3 runs 16 residues. Germline V CDR1 and CDR2: MNHEY, SVGAGI. CDR3 sequence: CASSYSFALMDTEAFF.

The V gene is TRBV29-1, the J gene TRBJ1-1. Germline CDR1 and CDR2: SQVTM and ANQGSEA. The CDR3 is 14 residues long. CDR3 in amino acids: CSAFPREGGTEAFF.

The genes are TRBV5-1 and TRBJ2-2. Germline CDR1 reads SGHRS; CDR2 reads YFSETQ. This CDR3 is 13 amino acids long. The CDR3 protein is CASSSDNTGELFF.